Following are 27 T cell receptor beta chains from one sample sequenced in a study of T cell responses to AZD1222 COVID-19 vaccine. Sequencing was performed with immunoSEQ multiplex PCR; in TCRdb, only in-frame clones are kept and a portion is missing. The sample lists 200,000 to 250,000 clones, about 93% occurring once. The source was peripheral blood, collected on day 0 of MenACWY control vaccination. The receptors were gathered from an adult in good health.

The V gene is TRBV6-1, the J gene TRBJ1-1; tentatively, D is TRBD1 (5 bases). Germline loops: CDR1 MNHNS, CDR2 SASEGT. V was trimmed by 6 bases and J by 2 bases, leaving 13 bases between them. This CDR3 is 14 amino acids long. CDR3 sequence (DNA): TGTGCCAGCAGCTCACGAGGGGAAAACACTGAAGCTTTCTTT. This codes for CASSSRGENTEAFF.

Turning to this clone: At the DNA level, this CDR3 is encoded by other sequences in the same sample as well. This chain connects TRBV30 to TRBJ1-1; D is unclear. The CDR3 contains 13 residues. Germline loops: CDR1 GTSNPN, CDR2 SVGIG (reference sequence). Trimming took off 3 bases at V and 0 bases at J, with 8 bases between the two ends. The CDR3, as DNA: TGTGCCTGGAGGGGTACAGTGAACACTGAAGCTTTCTTT. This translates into CAWRGTVNTEAFF.

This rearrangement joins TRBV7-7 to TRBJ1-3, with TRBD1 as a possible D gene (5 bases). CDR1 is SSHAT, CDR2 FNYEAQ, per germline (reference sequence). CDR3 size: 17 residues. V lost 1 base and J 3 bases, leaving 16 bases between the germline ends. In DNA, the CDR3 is TGTGCCAGCAGCTTAGATCACAGGCAATCGGATGGAAACACCATATATTTT. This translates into CASSLDHRQSDGNTIYF.

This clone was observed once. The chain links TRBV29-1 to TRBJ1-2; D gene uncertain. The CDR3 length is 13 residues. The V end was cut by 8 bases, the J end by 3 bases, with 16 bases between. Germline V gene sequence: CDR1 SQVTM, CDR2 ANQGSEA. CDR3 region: CSTKAGYYYGYTF. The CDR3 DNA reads TGCAGCACTAAGGCCGGTTACTACTATGGCTACACCTTC.

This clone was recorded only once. CDR3 region: CASSLGGVSEAFF. CDR3 coding DNA: TGTGCCAGCAGCTTAGGGGGGGTGTCTGAAGCTTTCTTT. This chain connects TRBV7-3 to TRBJ1-1, with a tentative D call TRBD1 (5 bases). Trimming pared 2 bases from V and 6 bases from J, leaving 10 bases between. CDR3 length equals 13 residues. Germline V lookup: CDR1 SGHTA, CDR2 FQGTGA.

The DNA of the CDR3 is TGTGCCTGGACCAGGGATGGGACGGACTACACCTTC. Amino acids: CAWTRDGTDYTF. The gene calls are TRBV30 and TRBJ1-2, with a weak D call TRBD1 (5 bases). Trimming cost V 4 bases and J 10 bases, with 16 bases left between them. There are 12 residues in the CDR3. Germline CDR1 is GTSNPN and CDR2 is SVGIG (reference sequence).

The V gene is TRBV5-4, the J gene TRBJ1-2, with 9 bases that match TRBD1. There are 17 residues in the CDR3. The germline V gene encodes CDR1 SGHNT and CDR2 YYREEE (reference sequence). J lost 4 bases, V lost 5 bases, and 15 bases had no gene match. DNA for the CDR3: TGTGCCAGCAGAGGCGGGCGGGACAGGGCGCTCGGCTATGGCTACACCTTC. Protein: CASRGGRDRALGYGYTF.

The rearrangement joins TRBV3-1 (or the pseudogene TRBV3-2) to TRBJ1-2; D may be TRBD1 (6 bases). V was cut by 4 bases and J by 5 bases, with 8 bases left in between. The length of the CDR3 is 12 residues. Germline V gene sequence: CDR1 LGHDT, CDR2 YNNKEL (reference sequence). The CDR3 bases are TGTGCCAGCAGCCGCGGACAGTATGGCTACACCTTC. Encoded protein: CASSRGQYGYTF.

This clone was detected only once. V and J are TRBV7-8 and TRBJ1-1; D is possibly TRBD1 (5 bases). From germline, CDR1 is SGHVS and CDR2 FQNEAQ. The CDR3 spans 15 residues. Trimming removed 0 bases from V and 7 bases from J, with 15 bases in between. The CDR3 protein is CASSLARGALDEAFF. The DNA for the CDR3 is TGTGCCAGCAGCTTAGCTAGAGGGGCGCTAGATGAAGCTTTCTTT.

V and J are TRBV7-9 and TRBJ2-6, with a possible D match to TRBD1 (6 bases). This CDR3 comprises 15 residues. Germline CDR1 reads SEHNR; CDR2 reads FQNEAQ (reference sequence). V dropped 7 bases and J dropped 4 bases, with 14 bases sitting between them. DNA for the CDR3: TGTGCCAGCACCTTCCTGGGGGCCGGGGCCAACGTCCTGACTTTC. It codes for CASTFLGAGANVLTF.

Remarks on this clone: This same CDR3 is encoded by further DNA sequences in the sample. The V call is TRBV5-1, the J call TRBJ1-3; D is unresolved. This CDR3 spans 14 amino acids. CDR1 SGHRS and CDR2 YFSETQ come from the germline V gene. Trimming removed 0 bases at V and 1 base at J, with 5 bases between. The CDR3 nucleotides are TGCGCCAGCAGCTTGGAGGGATCTGGAAACACCATATATTTT. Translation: CASSLEGSGNTIYF.

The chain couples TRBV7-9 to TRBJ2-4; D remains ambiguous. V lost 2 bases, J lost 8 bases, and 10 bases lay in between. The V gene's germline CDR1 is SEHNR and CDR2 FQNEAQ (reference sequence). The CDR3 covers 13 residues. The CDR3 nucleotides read TGTGCCAGCAGCTTAAGTATCGCGGACATTCAGTACTTC. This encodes CASSLSIADIQYF. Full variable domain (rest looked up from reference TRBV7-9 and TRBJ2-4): DTGVSQNPRHKITKRGQNVTFRCDPISEHNRLYWYRQTLGQGPEFLTYFQNEAQLEKSRLLSDRFSAERPKGSFSTLEIQRTEQGDSAMYLCASSLSIADIQYFGAGTRLSVL.

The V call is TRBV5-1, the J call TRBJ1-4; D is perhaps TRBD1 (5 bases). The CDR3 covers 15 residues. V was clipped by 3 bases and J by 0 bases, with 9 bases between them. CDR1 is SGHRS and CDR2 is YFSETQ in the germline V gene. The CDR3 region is CASSWRGTTNEKLFF. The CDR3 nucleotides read TGCGCCAGCAGCTGGAGGGGAACAACTAATGAAAAACTGTTTTTT.

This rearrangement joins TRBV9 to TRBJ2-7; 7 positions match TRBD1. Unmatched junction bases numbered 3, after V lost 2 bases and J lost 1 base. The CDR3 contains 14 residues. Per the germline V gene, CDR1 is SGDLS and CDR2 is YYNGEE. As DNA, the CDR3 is TGTGCCAGCAGCGTCGGACAGGCTTCCTACGAGCAGTACTTC. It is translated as CASSVGQASYEQYF.

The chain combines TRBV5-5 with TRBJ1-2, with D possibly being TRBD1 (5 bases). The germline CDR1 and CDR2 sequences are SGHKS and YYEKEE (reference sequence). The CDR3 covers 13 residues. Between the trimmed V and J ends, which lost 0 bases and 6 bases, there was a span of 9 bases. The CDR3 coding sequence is TGTGCCAGCAGCTTGGCACAGGCGGATGGCTACACCTTC. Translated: CASSLAQADGYTF.

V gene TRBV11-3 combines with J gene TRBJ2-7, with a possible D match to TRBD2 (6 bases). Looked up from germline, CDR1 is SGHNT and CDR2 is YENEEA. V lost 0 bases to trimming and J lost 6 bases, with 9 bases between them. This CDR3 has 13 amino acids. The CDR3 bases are TGTGCCAGCAGCTTAGATTTTAGCGGCGAGCAGTACTTC. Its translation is CASSLDFSGEQYF.

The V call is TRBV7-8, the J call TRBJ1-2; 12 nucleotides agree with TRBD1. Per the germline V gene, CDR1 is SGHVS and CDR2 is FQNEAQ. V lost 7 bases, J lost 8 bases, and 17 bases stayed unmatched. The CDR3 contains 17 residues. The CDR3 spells CASTPYFGTGGLGGYTF. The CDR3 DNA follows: TGTGCCAGCACCCCGTACTTTGGGACAGGGGGCCTGGGAGGCTACACCTTC.

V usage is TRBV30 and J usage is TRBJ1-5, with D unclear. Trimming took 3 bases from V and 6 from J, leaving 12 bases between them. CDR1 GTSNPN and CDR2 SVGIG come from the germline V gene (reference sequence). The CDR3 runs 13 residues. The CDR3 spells CAWSTKDGQPQHF. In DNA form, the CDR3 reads TGTGCCTGGAGCACAAAGGATGGTCAGCCCCAGCATTTT.

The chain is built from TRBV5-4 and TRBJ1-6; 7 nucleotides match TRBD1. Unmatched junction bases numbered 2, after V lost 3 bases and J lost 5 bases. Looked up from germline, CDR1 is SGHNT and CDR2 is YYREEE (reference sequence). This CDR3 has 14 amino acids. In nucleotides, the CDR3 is TGTGCCAGCAGCTCAGGGGGGAATAATTCACCCCTCCACTTT. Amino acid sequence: CASSSGGNNSPLHF.

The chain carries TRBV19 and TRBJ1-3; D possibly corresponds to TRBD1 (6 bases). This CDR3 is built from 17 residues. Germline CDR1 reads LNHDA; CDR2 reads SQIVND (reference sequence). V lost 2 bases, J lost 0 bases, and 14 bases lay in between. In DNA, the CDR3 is TGTGCCAGTAGTATACAAACCGCAGGGGTCTCTGGAAACACCATATATTTT. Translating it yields CASSIQTAGVSGNTIYF.

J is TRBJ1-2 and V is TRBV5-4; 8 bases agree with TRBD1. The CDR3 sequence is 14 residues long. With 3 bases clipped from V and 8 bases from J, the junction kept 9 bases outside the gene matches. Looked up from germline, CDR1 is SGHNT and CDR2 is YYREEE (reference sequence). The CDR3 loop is CASSYGTGLGGYTF. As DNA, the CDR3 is TGTGCCAGCAGCTACGGGACAGGCTTAGGAGGCTACACCTTC.

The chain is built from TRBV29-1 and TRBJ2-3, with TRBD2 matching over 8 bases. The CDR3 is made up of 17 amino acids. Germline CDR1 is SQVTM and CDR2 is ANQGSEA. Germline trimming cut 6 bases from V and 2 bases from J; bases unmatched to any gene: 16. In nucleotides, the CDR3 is TGCAGCGTCGGGACTAGTACTCCCGTTTATTTCACAGATACGCAGTATTTT. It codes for CSVGTSTPVYFTDTQYF.

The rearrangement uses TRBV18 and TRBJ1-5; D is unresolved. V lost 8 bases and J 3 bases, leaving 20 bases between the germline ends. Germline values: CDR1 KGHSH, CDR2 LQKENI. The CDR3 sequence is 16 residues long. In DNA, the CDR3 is TGTGCCAGCGCTAGCTTACCATTATATTCCAATCAGCCCCAGCATTTT. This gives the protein CASASLPLYSNQPQHF. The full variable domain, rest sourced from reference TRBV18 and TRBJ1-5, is NAGVMQNPRHLVRRRGQEARLRCSPMKGHSHVYWYRQLPEEGLKFMVYLQKENIIDESGMPKERFSAEFPKEGPSILRIQQVVRGDSAAYFCASASLPLYSNQPQHFGDGTRLSIL.

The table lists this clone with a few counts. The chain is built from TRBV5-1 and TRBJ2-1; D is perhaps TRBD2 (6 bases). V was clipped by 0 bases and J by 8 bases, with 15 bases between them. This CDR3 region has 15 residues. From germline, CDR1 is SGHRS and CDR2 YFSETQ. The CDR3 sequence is CASSLDWDSRHEQFF. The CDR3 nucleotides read TGCGCCAGCAGCTTGGATTGGGACTCCCGACATGAGCAGTTCTTC.

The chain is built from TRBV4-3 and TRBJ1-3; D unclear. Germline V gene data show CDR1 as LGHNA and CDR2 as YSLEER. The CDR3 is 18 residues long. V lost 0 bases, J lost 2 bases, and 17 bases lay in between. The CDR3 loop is CASSQDPPFRETGNTIYF. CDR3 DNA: TGCGCCAGCAGCCAAGATCCCCCTTTTAGAGAAACTGGAAACACCATATATTTT.

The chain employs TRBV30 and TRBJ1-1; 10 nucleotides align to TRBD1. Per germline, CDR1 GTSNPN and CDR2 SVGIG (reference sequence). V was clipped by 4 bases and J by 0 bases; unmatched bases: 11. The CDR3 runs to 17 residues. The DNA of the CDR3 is TGTGCCTGGACTAGACAGGGGGCCCTCTTTATGAACACTGAAGCTTTCTTT. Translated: CAWTRQGALFMNTEAFF.

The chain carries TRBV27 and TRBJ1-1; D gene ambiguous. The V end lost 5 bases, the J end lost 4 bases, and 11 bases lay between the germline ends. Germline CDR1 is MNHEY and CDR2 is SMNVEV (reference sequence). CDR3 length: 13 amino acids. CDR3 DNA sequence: TGTGCCAGCAGTCCCAGACCGGGCACTGAAGCTTTCTTT. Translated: CASSPRPGTEAFF.